This is a list of T cell receptor beta chains from one sample in a study of T cell responses to AZD1222 COVID-19 vaccine. Produced via immunoSEQ multiplex PCR; TCRdb's table is partial and in-frame only. The table for this sample gives about 140,000 clones. Sequencing was performed on peripheral blood. The receptors were gathered from an adult in good health. The CDR3 runs from the conserved cysteine through the conserved F or W. D genes are given only for firm matches.

TRBV2,TRBD1,TRBJ1-1,TGTGCCAGCAGTGAAGCCCCGACAGGGGGCCGGAACACTGAAGCTTTCTTT,CASSEAPTGGRNTEAFF
TRBV6-1,-,TRBJ1-6,TGTGCCAGCAGTGAGATCAACAGTAATTCACCCCTCCACTTT,CASSEINSNSPLHF
TRBV7-9,-,TRBJ1-5,TGTGCCAGCAGCCCCCTTCGTGTGGCGCAGCCCCAGCATTTT,CASSPLRVAQPQHF
TRBV18,-,TRBJ2-7,TGTGCCAGCTCACCACCGGGACACCACTACGAGCAGTACTTC,CASSPPGHHYEQYF
TRBV7-3,-,TRBJ1-1,TGTGCCAGCAGCTTAGACCCAAACACTGAAGCTTTCTTT,CASSLDPNTEAFF
TRBV7-3,-,TRBJ1-2,TGTGCCAGCAGCTTGTCACAGGGACATGGCTACACCTTC,CASSLSQGHGYTF
TRBV6-5,TRBD2,TRBJ2-7,TGTGCCAGCAGCCCGGGGGGATTAGGTAACGAGCAGTACTTC,CASSPGGLGNEQYF
TRBV5-4,-,TRBJ2-2,TGTGCCAGCAGCCAGATAGCCGGGGAGCTGTTTTTT,CASSQIAGELFF
TRBV6-2/TRBV6-3,TRBD2,TRBJ2-3,TGTGCCAGCAGTTATCTACCCGGACTAGCGGTTAGGAAGGCAGATACGCAGTATTTT,CASSYLPGLAVRKADTQYF
TRBV19,-,TRBJ1-6,TGTGCCAGTAGTATACTTTCGGGGCGGGAATATAATTCACCCCTCCACTTT,CASSILSGREYNSPLHF
TRBV2,-,TRBJ1-4,TGTGCCAGCAGTGAAAACAGCGGAAAACTGTTTTTT,CASSENSGKLFF
TRBV27,TRBD1,TRBJ1-6,TGTGCCAGCAGACCAAGGACAGGGGCTAATTCACCCCTCCACTTT,CASRPRTGANSPLHF
TRBV7-7,-,TRBJ2-2,TGTGCCAGCAGCCCAAGTGGAGCCGGGGAGCTGTTTTTT,CASSPSGAGELFF
TRBV11-2,-,TRBJ1-3,TGTGCCAGCAGAGACTTAGGACGGAGCTCTGGAAACACCATATATTTT,CASRDLGRSSGNTIYF
TRBV28,-,TRBJ1-1,TGTGCCAGCAGTTTAGAGGGGAACACTGAAGCTTTCTTT,CASSLEGNTEAFF
TRBV29-1,-,TRBJ1-2,TGCAGCGCCCTACCCGCAGTCGGGGGTGTAGGGGGCTACACCTTC,CSALPAVGGVGGYTF
TRBV4-1,-,TRBJ1-6,TGCGCCAGCAGCCATAGGGAGGGGGGCGAGTCACCCCTCCACTTT,CASSHREGGESPLHF
TRBV7-2,-,TRBJ2-7,TGTGCCAGCAGCTTAGCAGGGGGTATCTACGAGCAGTACTTC,CASSLAGGIYEQYF
TRBV19,-,TRBJ2-3,TGTGCCAGTAGTGGAGGGGGATTCCCGCATGGTACGCAGTATTTT,CASSGGGFPHGTQYF
TRBV11-1,TRBD1,TRBJ1-2,TGTGCCAGCAGCCCGATACAGGGACAGACCTATGGCTACACCTTC,CASSPIQGQTYGYTF
TRBV7-2,-,TRBJ1-5,TGTGCCACCGCGCCGAGGCATAGTCAGCCCCAGCATTTT,CATAPRHSQPQHF
TRBV3-1/TRBV3-2,-,TRBJ2-3,TGTGCCAGCAGCCGTACTAGGACAGATACGCAGTATTTT,CASSRTRTDTQYF
TRBV6-6,-,TRBJ1-2,TGTGCCAGCAGTTACCTCGGTTCGAACTATGGCTACACCTTC,CASSYLGSNYGYTF
TRBV2,TRBD1,TRBJ1-6,TGTGCCAGCAGGACCGGGACAGGGAATTCACCCCTCCACTTT,CASRTGTGNSPLHF
TRBV3-1/TRBV3-2,TRBD2,TRBJ2-1,TGTGCCAGCAGCCAAGATGTGGTTCCGCGGGGGGGCCAGTTCTTC,CASSQDVVPRGGQFF
TRBV11-3,-,TRBJ2-3,TGTGCCAGCAGGTCGGGGGAACTCACAGATACGCAGTATTTT,CASRSGELTDTQYF
TRBV9,-,TRBJ1-2,TGTGCCAGCAGCGTATCGACAAGTTCTAACTATGGCTACACCTTC,CASSVSTSSNYGYTF